A single sample gave rise to the 32 T cell receptor beta chains below, sequenced in a study of CD8 T cell repertoires and HIV-1 epitope variants. TCRdb's copy holds only in-frame clones and misses some; the assay was immunoSEQ multiplex PCR. There are a few thousand clones in the sample; about 70% occur only once, and about 40% lies in the top ten. Their recognized antigens are unknown. Sequencing was performed on cultured CD8+ T cells derived from PBMCs. These receptors all come from a male donor with HIV.

There are a few counts of this clone. The rearrangement uses TRBV10-1 and TRBJ2-7, with TRBD2 matching over 11 bases. The CDR3 loop spans 15 amino acids. Germline V gene sequence: CDR1 WNHNN, CDR2 SYGVQD (reference sequence). Germline trimming cut 3 bases from V and 0 bases from J; bases unmatched to any gene: 1. The CDR3 coding sequence is TGCGCCAGCAGTGAACTAGCGGGAGTCTCCTACGAGCAGTACTTC. Protein product: CASSELAGVSYEQYF.

This chain links TRBV6-4 with TRBJ2-1; TRBD2 agrees at 10 bases. Germline V gene lookup returns CDR1 MRHNA and CDR2 SNTAGT. The CDR3 is made up of 14 amino acids. After removal of 3 bases from V and 6 bases from J, the junction contained 2 bases not matched to a gene. CDR3 DNA sequence: TGTGCCAGCAGTGAAGCGGGGGGGCCCAATGAGCAGTTCTTC. This codes for CASSEAGGPNEQFF.

This clone was seen just once. The chain recombines TRBV7-9 with TRBJ2-7, with TRBD1 matching 7 bases. Germline trimming cut 4 bases from V and 3 bases from J; bases unmatched to any gene: 15. The V gene's germline CDR1 is SEHNR and CDR2 FQNEAQ (reference sequence). The CDR3 runs 17 residues. CDR3 sequence (DNA): TGTGCCAGCAGCTCAACAATCACCGGGACAGACCTCTACGAGCAGTACTTC. This sequence encodes CASSSTITGTDLYEQYF.

The rearrangement links TRBV6-5 to TRBJ2-1; 7 nucleotides match TRBD1. The V and J ends lost 4 bases and 1 base, in that order; junction bases with no gene match: 7. This CDR3 is built from 16 residues. Germline V CDR1 and CDR2: MNHEY, SVGAGI. CDR3 nucleotides: TGTGCCAGCAGTTTATCACAGGGGATATCCTACAATGAGCAGTTCTTC. Its protein product is CASSLSQGISYNEQFF.

The chain carries TRBV7-2 and TRBJ2-1, with D hard to call. This CDR3 region has 13 residues. Deletions cut 3 bases from V and 5 bases from J, with 8 bases between. Germline V CDR1 and CDR2: SGHTA, FQGNSA. The CDR3 DNA reads TGTGCCAGCAGCTTTTCCCAGAACAATGAGCAGTTCTTC. Translating gives CASSFSQNNEQFF.

This clone has just a few counts. The chain recombines TRBV19 with TRBJ1-5; D call uncertain. The CDR3 has 14 residues. In germline, CDR1 is LNHDA, CDR2 SQIVND (reference sequence). Trimming removed 1 base from V and 2 bases from J, with 6 bases in between. The CDR3 protein is CASSIVQGNQPQHF. CDR3 nucleotides: TGTGCCAGTAGTATAGTGCAGGGCAATCAGCCCCAGCATTTT.

This clone is large (0.1 to 1%) by share. The chain employs TRBV4-3 and TRBJ1-1, with TRBD1 as a possible D gene (5 bases). The CDR3 spans 16 residues. V shed 0 bases and J shed 1 base, with 12 bases lying between them. In germline, CDR1 is LGHNA, CDR2 YSLEER. The CDR3, as DNA: TGCGCCAGCAGCCAAGATGTTGGGCAGGGGAACACTGAAGCTTTCTTT. This encodes CASSQDVGQGNTEAFF.

This clone was observed a few times. The V gene is TRBV5-8, the J gene TRBJ2-7; 7 nucleotides agree with TRBD1. Germline lookup yields CDR1 SGHTS and CDR2 YDEGEE. The J segment lost 4 bases and the V segment lost 4 bases, leaving 2 bases of the junction unmatched. The CDR3 covers 12 residues. CDR3: CASSPQGYEQYF. DNA for the CDR3: TGTGCCAGCAGCCCACAGGGGTACGAGCAGTACTTC.

This sequence joins TRBV19 and TRBJ1-5; D remains ambiguous. The CDR3 totals 14 residues. The V end was cut by 4 bases, the J end by 1 base, with 8 bases between. CDR1 LNHDA and CDR2 SQIVND come from the germline V gene (reference sequence). CDR3 in amino acids: CASSTARSNQPQHF. For the CDR3, the DNA is TGTGCCAGTAGTACGGCAAGGAGCAATCAGCCCCAGCATTTT.

The chain combines TRBV28 with TRBJ1-5; D is unclear. The V end lost 3 bases, the J end lost 6 bases, and 3 bases lay between the germline ends. The CDR3 loop spans 11 amino acids. CDR1 and CDR2 from the germline V gene are MDHEN and SYDVKM. The CDR3 here is CASSLSQPQHF. CDR3 nucleotides: TGTGCCAGCAGTTTGAGTCAGCCCCAGCATTTT.

The V and J genes are TRBV28 and TRBJ2-7; either TRBD1 or TRBD2 may supply D (6 bases each). The CDR3 consists of 15 residues. CDR1 and CDR2 from the germline V gene are MDHEN and SYDVKM. Trimming shortened V by 7 bases and J by 2 bases, and 18 bases separated the two germline ends. CDR3 sequence reads: CASTKGWGAAYEQYF. CDR3 in DNA: TGTGCCAGCACCAAGGGGTGGGGGGCCGCCTACGAGCAGTACTTC.

This clone was counted between two and nine times. V usage is TRBV28 and J usage is TRBJ2-2; no clear D. The CDR3 contains 12 residues. V was clipped by 8 bases and J by 6 bases, with 10 bases between them. Germline lookup yields CDR1 MDHEN and CDR2 SYDVKM. The CDR3 reads CASGLSAGELFF. The CDR3 coding sequence is TGTGCCAGCGGGTTGTCTGCCGGGGAGCTGTTTTTT.

The gene calls are TRBV30 and TRBJ2-1; D perhaps matches TRBD2 (6 bases). Germline CDR1 GTSNPN, CDR2 SVGIG (reference sequence). CDR3 length: 14 residues. The CDR3 nucleotides read TGTGCTTGGGGGGACCTCAGGCTTGGCAATGAGCAGTTCTTC. Its translation: CAWGDLRLGNEQFF.

This chain joins TRBV7-2 and TRBJ2-5; 9 bases are shared with TRBD2. Germline trimming cut 5 bases from V and 0 bases from J; bases unmatched to any gene: 4. The germline V gene encodes CDR1 SGHTA and CDR2 FQGNSA. CDR3 length: 15 residues. CDR3 DNA: TGTGCCAGCAGCATGGGACTAGCAGACCAAGAGACCCAGTACTTC. This encodes CASSMGLADQETQYF.

This clone was detected only once. V usage is TRBV5-8 and J usage is TRBJ1-1; possibly TRBD1 for D (5 bases). CDR1 is SGHTS, CDR2 YDEGEE, per germline. Trimming took off 2 bases at V and 6 bases at J, with 14 bases between the two ends. The CDR3 has 14 residues. Here the CDR3 DNA reads TGTGCCAGCAGCTTCGGGCAGGGATTGGCTGAAGCTTTCTTT. It is translated as CASSFGQGLAEAFF.

This clone has more than one count but fewer than ten. The V gene is TRBV9, the J gene TRBJ2-1; 14 bases are shared with TRBD2. CDR1 SGDLS and CDR2 YYNGEE come from the germline V gene. The V gene end was trimmed by 0 bases and the J gene end by 4 bases; junction bases not matched to a gene: 3. This CDR3 is built from 17 residues. The CDR3 DNA reads as TGTGCCAGCAGCGTAGAGGGACTAGCGGGGGAATACAATGAGCAGTTCTTC. It yields the protein CASSVEGLAGEYNEQFF. The whole variable domain, filled in from reference TRBV9 and TRBJ2-1, reads DSGVTQTPKHLITATGQRVTLRCSPRSGDLSVYWYQQSLDQGLQFLIQYYNGEERAKGNILERFSAQQFPDLHSELNLSSLELGDSALYFCASSVEGLAGEYNEQFFGPGTRLTVL.

This rearrangement joins TRBV15 to TRBJ2-6; D is possibly TRBD1 (5 bases). The CDR3 runs to 15 residues. V dropped 7 bases and J dropped 0 bases, with 10 bases sitting between them. Germline loops: CDR1 LNHNV, CDR2 YYDKDF (reference sequence). The CDR3 region is CATTTRDSGANVLTF. The CDR3 DNA follows: TGTGCCACCACAACCAGGGACTCTGGGGCCAACGTCCTGACTTTC.

This clone was seen once. The CDR3 DNA reads TGTGCCAGCAGCCTAGGACAGGCTTCCTACGAGCAGTACTTC. This sequence encodes CASSLGQASYEQYF. V and J are TRBV7-2 and TRBJ2-7, with TRBD1 identical over 7 bases. V shed 5 bases and J 1 base; nucleotides not matched to a gene: 5. This CDR3 contains 14 residues. CDR1 and CDR2 (germline): SGHTA, FQGNSA.

The chain employs TRBV11-2 and TRBJ2-5; D possibly corresponds to TRBD1 (7 bases). The germline V gene has CDR1 SGHAT and CDR2 FQNNGV. The CDR3 runs 13 residues. V lost 7 bases to trimming and J lost 7 bases, with 16 bases between them. CDR3: CASTEGALGTQYF. Here the CDR3 DNA reads TGTGCCAGCACGGAGGGGGCTCTCGGGACCCAGTACTTC. The full variable domain, with the rest looked up from reference TRBV11-2 and TRBJ2-5, is EAGVAQSPRYKIIEKRQSVAFWCNPISGHATLYWYQQILGQGPKLLIQFQNNGVVDDSQLPKDRFSAERLKGVDSTLKIQPAKLEDSAVYLCASTEGALGTQYFGPGTRLLVL.

The chain recombines TRBV27 with TRBJ1-4, with a possible D match to TRBD1 (6 bases). Germline values: CDR1 MNHEY, CDR2 SMNVEV (reference sequence). With 5 bases removed from V and 6 bases from J, the gap between germline ends came to 16 bases. The CDR3 extends over 15 amino acids. CDR3 bases: TGTGCCAGCAGTCCTTGGACAGATGAGGATGAAAAACTGTTTTTT. Protein sequence: CASSPWTDEDEKLFF.

The gene calls are TRBV6-1 and TRBJ2-5, with D unclear. V was clipped by 1 base and J by 5 bases, with 8 bases between them. The CDR3 is 13 amino acids. Germline values: CDR1 MNHNS, CDR2 SASEGT. The DNA for the CDR3 is TGTGCCAGCAGTGAAGATCGCAGGGAGACCCAGTACTTC. Translating it yields CASSEDRRETQYF.

The chain employs TRBV5-1 and TRBJ1-4; TRBD1 matches 8 bases. V shed 0 bases, J shed 8 bases, and the junction held 12 bases outside the gene matches. Germline CDR1 reads SGHRS; CDR2 reads YFSETQ. The CDR3 length is 17 residues. This CDR3 is CASSLDQGAQNAEKLFF. As DNA, the CDR3 is TGCGCCAGCAGCTTGGATCAGGGGGCGCAAAATGCGGAAAAACTGTTTTTT.

Within the sample, this clone is large. This sequence joins TRBV14 and TRBJ1-1; 7 bases agree with TRBD1. Germline V CDR1 and CDR2: SGHDN, FVKESK. The CDR3 spans 11 residues. J lost 11 bases, V lost 3 bases, and 3 bases had no gene match. CDR3 region: CASSQSGGAFF. CDR3 sequence (DNA): TGTGCCAGCAGCCAGTCAGGGGGGGCTTTCTTT.

The chain has TRBV11-2 and TRBJ2-4; D is tentatively TRBD1 or TRBD2 (5 bases each). The germline V gene encodes CDR1 SGHAT and CDR2 FQNNGV. The length of the CDR3 is 15 residues. The V and J ends lost 3 bases and 8 bases respectively, with 17 bases between them. CDR3 nucleotides: TGTGCCAGCAGCTTTTTCCGGGGCAGCGGATACATTCAGTACTTC. It is translated as CASSFFRGSGYIQYF.

The rearrangement uses TRBV6-4 and TRBJ2-5, with D perhaps assigned TRBD1 or TRBD2 (5 bases each). Germline V gene data show CDR1 as MRHNA and CDR2 as SNTAGT. CDR3 length: 13 amino acids. The V and J ends lost 2 bases and 4 bases respectively, with 8 bases between them. CDR3 region: CASSDRGRETQYF. In DNA form, the CDR3 reads TGTGCCAGCAGTGACAGGGGACGAGAGACCCAGTACTTC.

V and J are TRBV5-6 and TRBJ2-3; D is possibly TRBD2 (6 bases). The germline V gene has CDR1 SGHDT and CDR2 YYEEEE. Trimming pared 1 base from V and 4 bases from J, leaving 13 bases between. The CDR3 runs 15 residues. CDR3 amino acids: CASSLSAGFADTQYF. CDR3 coding DNA: TGTGCCAGCAGCTTGTCTGCGGGATTTGCAGATACGCAGTATTTT.

CDR3 region: CASSLQGSDEQFF. In DNA, the CDR3 is TGTGCCAGCAGCCTCCAAGGGAGCGATGAGCAGTTCTTC. The chain has TRBV5-4 and TRBJ2-1; the D gene is possibly TRBD2 (5 bases). V was cut by 4 bases and J by 8 bases, with 13 bases left in between. The CDR3 totals 13 residues. CDR1 and CDR2 from the germline V gene are SGHNT and YYREEE (reference sequence).

The chain links TRBV5-1 to TRBJ1-4; 7 positions agree with TRBD1. CDR3 length equals 16 residues. J gave up 8 bases and V 3 bases, and 13 bases lay outside the gene matches. Germline loops: CDR1 SGHRS, CDR2 YFSETQ. This CDR3 reads CASSSHGGTAKEKLFF. As DNA, the CDR3 is TGCGCCAGCAGCTCGCACGGGGGGACAGCCAAGGAAAAACTGTTTTTT. Combining the CDR3 with reference TRBV5-1 and TRBJ1-4 gives the whole variable domain KAGVTQTPRYLIKTRGQQVTLSCSPISGHRSVSWYQQTPGQGLQFLFEYFSETQRNKGNFPGRFSGRQFSNSRSEMNVSTLELGDSALYLCASSSHGGTAKEKLFFGSGTQLSVL.

This clone was seen just once. V is TRBV4-1 and J is TRBJ2-3, with 8 bases fitting TRBD2. V lost 0 bases, J lost 4 bases, and 9 bases stayed unmatched. Germline CDR1 and CDR2: MGHRA and YSYEKL. This CDR3 region has 17 residues. The CDR3 DNA reads TGCGCCAGCAGCCAAGAGGGGACTAGGGCGGCCCCAGATACGCAGTATTTT. Its translation: CASSQEGTRAAPDTQYF.

A single count supports this clone. The rearrangement uses TRBV19 and TRBJ2-2, with unresolved D. V lost 1 base and J lost 0, with 3 bases in between. Germline V gene lookup returns CDR1 LNHDA and CDR2 SQIVND (reference sequence). The CDR3 has 14 amino acids. For the CDR3, the DNA is TGTGCCAGTAGTATAGCGTCGAACACCGGGGAGCTGTTTTTT. Translated, it gives CASSIASNTGELFF. Drawing the rest from reference TRBV19 and TRBJ2-2, the complete variable domain is DGGITQSPKYLFRKEGQNVTLSCEQNLNHDAMYWYRQDPGQGLRLIYYSQIVNDFQKGDIAEGYSVSREKKESFPLTVTSAQKNPTAFYLCASSIASNTGELFFGEGSRLTVL.

Only a few counts were recorded for this clone. The V call is TRBV4-2, the J call TRBJ2-7, with D possibly being TRBD1 (6 bases). The CDR3 is 15 residues long. Germline CDR1 LGHNA, CDR2 YNFKEQ. Trimming removed 0 bases from V and 1 base from J, with 10 bases in between. The CDR3 sequence is CASSQEDSDSYEQYF. In DNA, the CDR3 is TGTGCCAGCAGCCAAGAGGACAGCGATTCCTACGAGCAGTACTTC.

The rearrangement uses TRBV6-5 and TRBJ2-5; D possibly corresponds to TRBD2 (5 bases). The germline V and J ends were trimmed by 5 bases and 2 bases, with 9 bases remaining between them. Germline V gene data show CDR1 as MNHEY and CDR2 as SVGAGI. CDR3 size: 13 residues. CDR3 nucleotides: TGTGCCAGCAGTGGACTGAGTCAAGAGACCCAGTACTTC. As protein: CASSGLSQETQYF.